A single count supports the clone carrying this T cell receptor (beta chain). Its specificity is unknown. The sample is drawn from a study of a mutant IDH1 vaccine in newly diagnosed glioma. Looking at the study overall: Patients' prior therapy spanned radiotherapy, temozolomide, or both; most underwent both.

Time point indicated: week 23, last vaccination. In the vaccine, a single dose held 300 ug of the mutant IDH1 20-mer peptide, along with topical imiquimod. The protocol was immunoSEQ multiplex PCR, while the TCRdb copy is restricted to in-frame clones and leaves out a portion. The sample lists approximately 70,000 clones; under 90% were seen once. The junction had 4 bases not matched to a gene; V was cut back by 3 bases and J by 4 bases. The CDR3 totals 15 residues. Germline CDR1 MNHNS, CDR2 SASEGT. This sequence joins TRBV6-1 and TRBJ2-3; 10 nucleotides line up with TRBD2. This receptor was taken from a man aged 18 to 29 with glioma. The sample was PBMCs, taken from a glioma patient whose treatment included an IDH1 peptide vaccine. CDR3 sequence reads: CASSDERGGADTQYF. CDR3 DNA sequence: TGTGCCAGCAGTGATGAGCGGGGGGGGGCAGATACGCAGTATTTT.